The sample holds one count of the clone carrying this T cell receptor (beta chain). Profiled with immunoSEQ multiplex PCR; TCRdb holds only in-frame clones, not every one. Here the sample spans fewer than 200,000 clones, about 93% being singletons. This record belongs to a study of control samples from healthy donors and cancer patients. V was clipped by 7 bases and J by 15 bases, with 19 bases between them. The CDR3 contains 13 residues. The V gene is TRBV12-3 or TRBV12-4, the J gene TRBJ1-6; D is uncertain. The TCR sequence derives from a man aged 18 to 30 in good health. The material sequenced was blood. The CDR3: CASTRSGTPVLHF. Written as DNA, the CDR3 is TGTGCCAGCACCCGATCTGGTACTCCGGTCCTCCACTTT.